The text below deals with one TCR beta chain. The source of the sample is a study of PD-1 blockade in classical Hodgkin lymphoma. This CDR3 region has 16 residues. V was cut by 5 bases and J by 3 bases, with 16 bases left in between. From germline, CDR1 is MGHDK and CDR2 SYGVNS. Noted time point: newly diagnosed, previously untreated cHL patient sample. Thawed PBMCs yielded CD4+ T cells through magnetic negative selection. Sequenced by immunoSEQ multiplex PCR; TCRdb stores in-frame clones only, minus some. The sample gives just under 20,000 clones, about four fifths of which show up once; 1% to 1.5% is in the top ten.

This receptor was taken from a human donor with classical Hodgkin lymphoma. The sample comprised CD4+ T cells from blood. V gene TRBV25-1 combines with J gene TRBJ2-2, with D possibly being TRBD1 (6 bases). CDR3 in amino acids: CASSQGQGPYTGELFF. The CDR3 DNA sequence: TGTGCCAGCAGTCAGGGGCAGGGCCCTTACACCGGGGAGCTGTTTTTT.